This T cell receptor beta chain is drawn from a study of T cell responses to AZD1222 COVID-19 vaccine. For the study at large: Second-dose schedules of about 4 or about 12 weeks were combined.

Overall study results and limits: Close to half of spike-specific TCRs reportedly recognize unmutated variant regions. With two AZD1222 doses given, Spike-specific TCR breadth and depth both rose. Donor demographics were predominantly white British with a female majority; clonal diversity may be underestimated.

Concerning this clone itself: Its antigen remains unidentified.

Method: immunoSEQ multiplex PCR; TCRdb's copy keeps in-frame clones and lacks some. The data hold some 120,000 clones, with roughly 93% observed a single time. This material consisted of peripheral blood, taken on day 0 of AZD1222 vaccination. This clonotype was sampled from an adult in good health.

The CDR3 protein is CASSMDRWYGYTF. The CDR3 DNA is TGTGCCAGTAGTATGGACAGGTGGTATGGCTACACCTTC. V gene TRBV19 combines with J gene TRBJ1-2; the match to TRBD1 covers 7 bases. CDR1 and CDR2 (germline): LNHDA, SQIVND (reference sequence). This CDR3 comprises 13 residues. Unmatched junction bases numbered 3, after V lost 3 bases and J lost 5 bases.